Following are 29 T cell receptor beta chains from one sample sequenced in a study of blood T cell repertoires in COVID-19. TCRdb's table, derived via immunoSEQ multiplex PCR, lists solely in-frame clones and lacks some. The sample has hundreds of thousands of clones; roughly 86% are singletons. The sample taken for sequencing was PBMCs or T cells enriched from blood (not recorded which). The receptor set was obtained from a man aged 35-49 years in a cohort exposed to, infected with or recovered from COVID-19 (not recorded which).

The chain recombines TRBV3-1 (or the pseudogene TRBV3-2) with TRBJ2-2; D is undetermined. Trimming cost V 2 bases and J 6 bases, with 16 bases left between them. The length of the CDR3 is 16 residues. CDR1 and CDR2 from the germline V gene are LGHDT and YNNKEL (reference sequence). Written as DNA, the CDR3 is TGTGCCAGCAGCCAAAACCGCGCTCCTAGTGCCGGGGAGCTGTTTTTT. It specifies CASSQNRAPSAGELFF.

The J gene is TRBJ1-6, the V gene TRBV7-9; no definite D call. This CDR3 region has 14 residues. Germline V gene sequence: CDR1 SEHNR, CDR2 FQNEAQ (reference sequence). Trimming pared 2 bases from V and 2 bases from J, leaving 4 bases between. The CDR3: CASSLTAYNSPLHF. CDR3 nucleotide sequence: TGTGCCAGCAGCTTAACAGCCTATAATTCACCCCTCCACTTT.

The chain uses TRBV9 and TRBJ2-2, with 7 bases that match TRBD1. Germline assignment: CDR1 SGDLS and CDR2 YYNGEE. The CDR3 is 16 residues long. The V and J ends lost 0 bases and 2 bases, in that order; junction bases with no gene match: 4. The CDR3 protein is CASSVAGQPNTGELFF. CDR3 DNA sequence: TGTGCCAGCAGCGTAGCGGGACAGCCAAACACCGGGGAGCTGTTTTTT.

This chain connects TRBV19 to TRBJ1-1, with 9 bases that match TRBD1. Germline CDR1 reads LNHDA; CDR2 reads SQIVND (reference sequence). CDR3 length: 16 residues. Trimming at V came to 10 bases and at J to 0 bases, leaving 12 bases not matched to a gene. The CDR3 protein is CATSTVTGGMNTEAFF. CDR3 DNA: TGTGCCACCAGTACGGTGACAGGGGGTATGAACACTGAAGCTTTCTTT.

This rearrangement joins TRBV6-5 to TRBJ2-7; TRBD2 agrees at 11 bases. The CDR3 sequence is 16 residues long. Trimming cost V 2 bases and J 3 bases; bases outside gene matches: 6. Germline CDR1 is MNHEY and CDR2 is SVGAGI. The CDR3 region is CASSYRLGLADYEQYF. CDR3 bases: TGTGCCAGCAGTTACCGATTGGGACTAGCGGACTACGAGCAGTACTTC.

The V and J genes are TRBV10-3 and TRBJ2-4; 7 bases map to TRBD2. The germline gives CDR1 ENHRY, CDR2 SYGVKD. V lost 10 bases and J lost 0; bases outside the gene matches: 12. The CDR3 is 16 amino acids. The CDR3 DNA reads TGTGCCAACCATAGCGGGCGGTTGCTAGCCAAAAACATTCAGTACTTC. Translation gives CANHSGRLLAKNIQYF.

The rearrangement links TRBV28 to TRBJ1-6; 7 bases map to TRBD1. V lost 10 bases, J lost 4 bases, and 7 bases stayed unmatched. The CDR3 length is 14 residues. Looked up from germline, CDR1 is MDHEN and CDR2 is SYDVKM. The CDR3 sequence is CATQTGLYNSPLHF. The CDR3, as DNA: TGTGCCACTCAGACAGGGCTATATAATTCACCCCTCCACTTT.

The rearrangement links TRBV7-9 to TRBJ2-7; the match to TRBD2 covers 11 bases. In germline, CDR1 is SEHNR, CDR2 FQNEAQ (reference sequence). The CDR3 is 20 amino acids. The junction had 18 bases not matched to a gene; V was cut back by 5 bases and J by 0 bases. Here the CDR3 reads CASSTPTGTSGTWGSYEQYF. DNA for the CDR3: TGTGCCAGCAGCACTCCCACCGGGACTAGCGGAACCTGGGGCTCCTACGAGCAGTACTTC.

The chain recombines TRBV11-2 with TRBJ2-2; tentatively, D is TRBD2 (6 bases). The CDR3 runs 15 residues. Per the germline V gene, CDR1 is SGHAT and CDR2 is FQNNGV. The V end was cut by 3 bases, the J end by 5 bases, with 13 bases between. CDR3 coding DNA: TGTGCCAGCAGCTTGGGGCTAGCGCCAACCGGGGAGCTGTTTTTT. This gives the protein CASSLGLAPTGELFF.

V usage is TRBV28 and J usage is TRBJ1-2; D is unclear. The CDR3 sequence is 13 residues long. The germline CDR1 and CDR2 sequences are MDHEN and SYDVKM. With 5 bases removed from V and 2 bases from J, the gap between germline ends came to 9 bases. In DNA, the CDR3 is TGTGCCAGCAGTCCCATAACAAACTATGGCTACACCTTC. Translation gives CASSPITNYGYTF.

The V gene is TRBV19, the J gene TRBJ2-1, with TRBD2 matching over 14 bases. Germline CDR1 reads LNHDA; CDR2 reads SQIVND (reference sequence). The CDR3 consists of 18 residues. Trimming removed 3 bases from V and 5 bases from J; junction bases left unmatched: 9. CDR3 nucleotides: TGTGCCAGTAGTATCCCCATCGGACTAGCGGGAGGCCACAATGAGCAGTTCTTC. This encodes CASSIPIGLAGGHNEQFF.

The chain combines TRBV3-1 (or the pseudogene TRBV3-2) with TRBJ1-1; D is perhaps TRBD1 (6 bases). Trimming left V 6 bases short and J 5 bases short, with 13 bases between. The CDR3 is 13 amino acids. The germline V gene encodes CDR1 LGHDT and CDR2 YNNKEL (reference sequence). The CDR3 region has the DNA TGTGCCAGCAGTCACAGGGCCCGTACTGAAGCTTTCTTT. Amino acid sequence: CASSHRARTEAFF.

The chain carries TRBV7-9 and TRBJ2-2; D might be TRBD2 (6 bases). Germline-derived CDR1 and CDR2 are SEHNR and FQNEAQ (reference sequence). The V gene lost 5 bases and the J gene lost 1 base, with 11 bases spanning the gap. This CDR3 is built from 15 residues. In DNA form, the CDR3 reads TGTGCCAGCAGCCGACAGACTAGGAACACCGGGGAGCTGTTTTTT. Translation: CASSRQTRNTGELFF.

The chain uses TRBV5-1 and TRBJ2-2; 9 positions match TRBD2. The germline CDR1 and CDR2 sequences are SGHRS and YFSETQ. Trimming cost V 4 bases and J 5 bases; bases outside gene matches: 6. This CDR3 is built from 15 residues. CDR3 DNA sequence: TGCGCCAGCAGCCCGAGACTAGCGGAAACCGGGGAGCTGTTTTTT. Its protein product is CASSPRLAETGELFF. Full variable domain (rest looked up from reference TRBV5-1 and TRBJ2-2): KAGVTQTPRYLIKTRGQQVTLSCSPISGHRSVSWYQQTPGQGLQFLFEYFSETQRNKGNFPGRFSGRQFSNSRSEMNVSTLELGDSALYLCASSPRLAETGELFFGEGSRLTVL.

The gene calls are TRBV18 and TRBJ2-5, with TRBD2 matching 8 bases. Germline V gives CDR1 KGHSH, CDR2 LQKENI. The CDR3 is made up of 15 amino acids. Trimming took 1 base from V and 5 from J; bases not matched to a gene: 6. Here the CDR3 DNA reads TGTGCCAGCTCACCACTGTCTAGCGGGTCCGAGACCCAGTACTTC. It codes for CASSPLSSGSETQYF.

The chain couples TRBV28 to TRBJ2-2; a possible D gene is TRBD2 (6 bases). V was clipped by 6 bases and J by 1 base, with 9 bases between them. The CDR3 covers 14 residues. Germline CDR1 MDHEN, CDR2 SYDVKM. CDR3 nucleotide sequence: TGTGCCAGCAGACGGGAGCTGAACACCGGGGAGCTGTTTTTT. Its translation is CASRRELNTGELFF.

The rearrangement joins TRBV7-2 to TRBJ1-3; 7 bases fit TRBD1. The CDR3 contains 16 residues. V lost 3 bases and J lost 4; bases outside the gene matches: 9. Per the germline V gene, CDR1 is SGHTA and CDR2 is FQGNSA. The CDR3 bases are TGTGCCAGCAGCTTTACCCTAAGGGGGCAGGGAAACACCATATATTTT. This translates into CASSFTLRGQGNTIYF.

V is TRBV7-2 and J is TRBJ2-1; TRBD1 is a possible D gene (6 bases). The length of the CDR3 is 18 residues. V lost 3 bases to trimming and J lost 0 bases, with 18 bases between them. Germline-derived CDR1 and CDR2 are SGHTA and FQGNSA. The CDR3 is CASSFPLRDTSSYNEQFF. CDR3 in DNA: TGTGCCAGCAGCTTTCCACTCCGGGACACAAGCTCCTACAATGAGCAGTTCTTC.

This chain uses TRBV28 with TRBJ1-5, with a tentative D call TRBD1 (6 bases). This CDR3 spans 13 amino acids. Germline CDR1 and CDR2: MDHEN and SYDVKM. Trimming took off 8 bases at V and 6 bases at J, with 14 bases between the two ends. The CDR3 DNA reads TGTGCCAGCCGTTCAGGGGTGAGTCAGCCCCAGCATTTT. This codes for CASRSGVSQPQHF.

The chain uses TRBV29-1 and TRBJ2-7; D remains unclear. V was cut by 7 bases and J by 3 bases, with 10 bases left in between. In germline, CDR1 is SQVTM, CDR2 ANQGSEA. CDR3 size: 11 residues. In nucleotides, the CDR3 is TGCAGCGCTCTCTACTACTACGAGCAGTACTTC. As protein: CSALYYYEQYF.

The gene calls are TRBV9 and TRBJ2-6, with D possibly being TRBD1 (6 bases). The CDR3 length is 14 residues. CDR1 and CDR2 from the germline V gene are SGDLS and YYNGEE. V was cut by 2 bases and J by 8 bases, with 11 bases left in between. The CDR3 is CASSVHRDSNVLTF. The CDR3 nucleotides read TGTGCCAGCAGCGTCCACAGGGATTCCAACGTCCTGACTTTC.

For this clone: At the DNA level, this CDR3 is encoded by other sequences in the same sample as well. The CDR3 region has the DNA TGTGCCATCAGTGGGACAGGGGGGAGCACAGATACGCAGTATTTT. It is translated as CAISGTGGSTDTQYF. The genes are TRBV10-3 and TRBJ2-3; 10 bases are shared with TRBD1. Looked up from germline, CDR1 is ENHRY and CDR2 is SYGVKD. The CDR3 runs to 15 residues. Trimming cost V 4 bases and J 0 bases; bases outside gene matches: 1.

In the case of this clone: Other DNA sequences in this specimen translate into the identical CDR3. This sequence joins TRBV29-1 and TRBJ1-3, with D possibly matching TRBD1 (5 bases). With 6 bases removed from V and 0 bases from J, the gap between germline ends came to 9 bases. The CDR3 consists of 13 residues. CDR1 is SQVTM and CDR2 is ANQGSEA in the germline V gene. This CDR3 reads CSVVQGSGNTIYF. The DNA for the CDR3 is TGCAGCGTCGTCCAGGGCTCTGGAAACACCATATATTTT.

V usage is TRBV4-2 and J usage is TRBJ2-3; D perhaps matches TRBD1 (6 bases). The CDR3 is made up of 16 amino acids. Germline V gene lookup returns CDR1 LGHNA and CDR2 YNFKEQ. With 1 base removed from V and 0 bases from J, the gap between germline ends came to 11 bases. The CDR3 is CASSQVGGLSTDTQYF. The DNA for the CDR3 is TGTGCCAGCAGCCAAGTTGGGGGCCTGAGCACAGATACGCAGTATTTT.

The CDR3 nucleotides read TGTGCCAGCAGCCAAGAAGCGGGGGACTACAATGAGCAGTTCTTC. As protein: CASSQEAGDYNEQFF. The chain carries TRBV4-2 and TRBJ2-1; 8 bases align to TRBD2. This CDR3 comprises 15 residues. Germline CDR1 LGHNA, CDR2 YNFKEQ. V lost 0 bases, J lost 3 bases, and 1 base stayed unmatched.

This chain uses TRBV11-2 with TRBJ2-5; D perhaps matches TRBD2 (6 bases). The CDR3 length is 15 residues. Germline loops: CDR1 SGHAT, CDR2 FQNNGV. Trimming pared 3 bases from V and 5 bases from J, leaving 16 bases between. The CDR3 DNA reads TGTGCCAGCAGCTTCGGGGTTATAGGGAGGGAGACCCAGTACTTC. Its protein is CASSFGVIGRETQYF.

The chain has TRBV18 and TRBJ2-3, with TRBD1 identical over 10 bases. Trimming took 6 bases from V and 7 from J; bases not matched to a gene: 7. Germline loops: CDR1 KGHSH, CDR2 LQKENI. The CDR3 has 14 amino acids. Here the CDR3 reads CASSPDRGLNTQYF. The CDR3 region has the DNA TGTGCCAGCTCCCCCGACAGGGGGCTGAATACGCAGTATTTT. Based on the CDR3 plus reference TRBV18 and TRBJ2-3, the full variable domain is NAGVMQNPRHLVRRRGQEARLRCSPMKGHSHVYWYRQLPEEGLKFMVYLQKENIIDESGMPKERFSAEFPKEGPSILRIQQVVRGDSAAYFCASSPDRGLNTQYFGPGTRLTVL.

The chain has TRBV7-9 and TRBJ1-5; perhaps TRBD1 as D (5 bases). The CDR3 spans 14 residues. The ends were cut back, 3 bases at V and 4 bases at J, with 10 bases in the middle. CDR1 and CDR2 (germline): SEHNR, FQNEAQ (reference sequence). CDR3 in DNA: TGTGCCAGCAGCTTGTCCAGGGTTAATCAGCCCCAGCATTTT. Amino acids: CASSLSRVNQPQHF. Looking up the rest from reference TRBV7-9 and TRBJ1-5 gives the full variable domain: DTGVSQNPRHKITKRGQNVTFRCDPISEHNRLYWYRQTLGQGPEFLTYFQNEAQLEKSRLLSDRFSAERPKGSFSTLEIQRTEQGDSAMYLCASSLSRVNQPQHFGDGTRLSIL.

The CDR3 sequence: CSASGRGLNTGELFF. The CDR3 DNA is TGCAGTGCTAGTGGGAGGGGCCTAAACACCGGGGAGCTGTTTTTT. The chain combines TRBV20-1 with TRBJ2-2, with 7 bases matching TRBD2. CDR1 and CDR2 (germline): DFQATT, SNEGSKA (reference sequence). Trimming cost V 3 bases and J 2 bases; bases outside gene matches: 6. The length of the CDR3 is 15 residues.